What follows are 27 T cell receptor beta chains derived from one specimen sequenced in a study of blood T cell repertoires in COVID-19. Clones were read by immunoSEQ multiplex PCR, and TCRdb kept only the in-frame ones, dropping some. Counted here are about 76,000 clones, approximately 80% occurring once; the ten biggest clones make up about an eighth. The material sequenced was peripheral blood. Receptor source: a human donor in a cohort sampled during active COVID-19.

This CDR3 is CASSLDGGQRMNTEAFF. In DNA, the CDR3 is TGCGCCAGCAGCTTGGATGGGGGACAGCGTATGAACACTGAAGCTTTCTTT. The genes are TRBV5-1 and TRBJ1-1; TRBD1 matches at 7 bases. V was pared by 0 bases and J by 0 bases, with 8 bases of the junction left unmatched. This CDR3 comprises 17 residues. Germline V gene data show CDR1 as SGHRS and CDR2 as YFSETQ. The full variable domain, in which reference TRBV5-1 and TRBJ1-1 provide the parts outside the CDR3, is KAGVTQTPRYLIKTRGQQVTLSCSPISGHRSVSWYQQTPGQGLQFLFEYFSETQRNKGNFPGRFSGRQFSNSRSEMNVSTLELGDSALYLCASSLDGGQRMNTEAFFGQGTRLTVV.

The rearrangement uses TRBV7-3 and TRBJ2-2, with TRBD1 matching over 11 bases. The V gene's germline CDR1 is SGHTA and CDR2 FQGTGA. The CDR3 extends over 15 amino acids. After removal of 5 bases from V and 4 bases from J, the junction contained 3 bases not matched to a gene. As DNA, the CDR3 is TGTGCCAGCAGCAGGGGGACAGGGGGCACCGGGGAGCTGTTTTTT. Amino acids: CASSRGTGGTGELFF.

This chain joins TRBV7-2 and TRBJ1-6; TRBD1 might be the D (5 bases). The V end was cut by 1 base, the J end by 7 bases, with 11 bases between. Per germline, CDR1 SGHTA and CDR2 FQGNSA. The CDR3 contains 15 residues. This CDR3 is CASSLVGRGNSPLHF. Written as DNA, the CDR3 is TGTGCCAGCAGCTTAGTAGGGAGGGGAAATTCACCCCTCCACTTT.

The V and J genes are TRBV7-9 and TRBJ1-2; 9 bases agree with TRBD1. V gave up 3 bases and J gave up 6 bases; unmatched junction bases: 8. The CDR3 runs to 15 residues. The germline CDR1 and CDR2 sequences are SEHNR and FQNEAQ (reference sequence). The CDR3 sequence: CASSLVDRGINGYTF. CDR3 nucleotide sequence: TGTGCCAGCAGCTTGGTCGACAGGGGGATTAATGGCTACACCTTC.

This chain links TRBV7-3 with TRBJ2-2, with 7 bases fitting TRBD2. Germline CDR1 reads SGHTA; CDR2 reads FQGTGA. After removal of 5 bases from V and 4 bases from J, the junction contained 13 bases not matched to a gene. The CDR3 runs to 17 residues. The CDR3 is CASSRPMGGPLTGELFF. The CDR3 nucleotides read TGTGCCAGCAGCCGCCCCATGGGAGGGCCCCTCACCGGGGAGCTGTTTTTT.

This rearrangement joins TRBV21-1 to TRBJ2-1; the table assigns TRBD2, which was not confirmed against the DNA. TRBV21-1 constitutes a pseudogene. This CDR3 has 13 amino acids. For the CDR3, the DNA is TGTGCCAGCACCTGGGGACTAGCGGGTCTCCCTTTCTTC. This translates into CASTWGLAGLPFF.

V and J are TRBV5-1 and TRBJ1-6, with a possible D match to TRBD1 (5 bases). V was pared by 0 bases and J by 5 bases, with 15 bases between. CDR3 size: 17 residues. CDR1 is SGHRS and CDR2 is YFSETQ in the germline V gene. CDR3 loop: CASSLAPRTRDNSPLHF. The CDR3 region has the DNA TGCGCCAGCAGCTTGGCCCCCCGGACAAGAGATAATTCACCCCTCCACTTT.

This clone was detected once. This chain connects TRBV19 to TRBJ1-2; maybe TRBD1 (6 bases). V was shortened by 5 bases and J by 8 bases, with 12 bases between the two germline ends. There are 12 residues in the CDR3. Germline CDR1 LNHDA, CDR2 SQIVND (reference sequence). The CDR3 bases are TGTGCCAGTAGTTCGTACAGGGACGGCTACACCTTC. This encodes CASSSYRDGYTF.

The chain employs TRBV10-3 and TRBJ2-5; 10 nucleotides align to TRBD2. V was clipped by 0 bases and J by 4 bases; unmatched bases: 8. The CDR3 has 17 residues. The germline gives CDR1 ENHRY, CDR2 SYGVKD. CDR3 loop: CAISESGSGRASETQYF. Written as DNA, the CDR3 is TGTGCCATCAGTGAGTCCGGGAGCGGGAGGGCCTCAGAGACCCAGTACTTC.

This chain links TRBV14 with TRBJ2-5; D perhaps matches TRBD2 (6 bases). This CDR3 contains 15 residues. Looked up from germline, CDR1 is SGHDN and CDR2 is FVKESK. Deletions cut 4 bases from V and 7 bases from J, with 19 bases between. CDR3 loop: CASSPTGDLRWTQYF. The CDR3 nucleotides are TGTGCCAGCAGCCCCACGGGGGACCTTCGTTGGACCCAGTACTTC.

The V gene is TRBV30, the J gene TRBJ1-2, with D perhaps TRBD1 (6 bases). In germline, CDR1 is GTSNPN, CDR2 SVGIG (reference sequence). The V and J ends lost 0 bases and 7 bases respectively, with 12 bases between them. This CDR3 is 13 amino acids long. CDR3 coding DNA: TGTGCCTGGAGTGTACGGACAGAGGGTGGCTACACCTTC. It is translated as CAWSVRTEGGYTF.

The gene calls are TRBV5-1 and TRBJ2-3, with 10 bases identical to TRBD2. The V gene end was trimmed by 3 bases and the J gene end by 5 bases; junction bases not matched to a gene: 6. The CDR3 covers 15 residues. Germline V lookup: CDR1 SGHRS, CDR2 YFSETQ. The CDR3 here is CASSSLAGAVDTQYF. The CDR3 DNA follows: TGCGCCAGCAGCTCCCTAGCGGGAGCGGTAGATACGCAGTATTTT.

This clone was counted a few times. V gene TRBV5-1 combines with J gene TRBJ1-6; 11 bases match TRBD1. The junction had 7 bases not matched to a gene; V was cut back by 4 bases and J by 10 bases. Per germline, CDR1 SGHRS and CDR2 YFSETQ. The CDR3 sequence is 15 residues long. The CDR3 coding sequence is TGCGCCAGCAGCCCCGGGACAGGGGGTGTCTCACCCCTCCACTTT. This encodes CASSPGTGGVSPLHF.

This clone is a singleton in its sample. The chain combines TRBV29-1 with TRBJ1-4; 8 bases match TRBD1. This CDR3 comprises 14 residues. V trimming: 2 bases; J trimming: 7 bases; junction bases outside the gene matches: 6. Germline CDR1 is SQVTM and CDR2 is ANQGSEA. In nucleotides, the CDR3 is TGCAGCGTTGAACTGGACAGGGTGCCTGAAAAACTGTTTTTT. Amino acids: CSVELDRVPEKLFF. Using reference TRBV29-1 and TRBJ1-4 for the parts outside the CDR3, the full variable domain is SAVISQKPSRDICQRGTSLTIQCQVDSQVTMMFWYRQQPGQSLTLIATANQGSEATYESGFVIDKFPISRPNLTFSTLTVSNMSPEDSSIYLCSVELDRVPEKLFFGSGTQLSVL.

This clone has a handful of counts. The V gene is TRBV18, the J gene TRBJ1-2, with TRBD1 as a possible D gene (6 bases). The V gene's germline CDR1 is KGHSH and CDR2 LQKENI. The V gene lost 5 bases and the J gene lost 2 bases, with 9 bases spanning the gap. The CDR3 spans 13 residues. The CDR3 loop reads CASSSGQNYGYTF. The CDR3, as DNA: TGTGCCAGCTCATCCGGACAGAACTATGGCTACACCTTC.

This clone showed up just a few times. The V gene is TRBV7-3, the J gene TRBJ1-1, with D perhaps matching TRBD1 (5 bases). Germline V CDR1 and CDR2: SGHTA, FQGTGA. The CDR3 contains 13 residues. V lost 2 bases to trimming and J lost 1 base, with 5 bases between them. DNA of the CDR3: TGTGCCAGCAGCTTACAGGGGAACACTGAAGCTTTCTTT. It translates to CASSLQGNTEAFF.

The rearrangement links TRBV7-9 to TRBJ2-5; 10 bases are a match to TRBD2. Trimming at V came to 6 bases and at J to 0 bases, leaving 10 bases not matched to a gene. Germline V gene sequence: CDR1 SEHNR, CDR2 FQNEAQ (reference sequence). The CDR3 sequence is 17 residues long. The CDR3: CASRGLAGAAYQETQYF. The CDR3 DNA sequence: TGTGCCAGCAGAGGGCTAGCGGGGGCTGCGTACCAAGAGACCCAGTACTTC.

In its sample, this clone ranks as large (0.1 to 1%). This chain joins TRBV6-5 and TRBJ2-1; possibly TRBD2 for D (6 bases). The V gene lost 8 bases and the J gene lost 5 bases, with 16 bases spanning the gap. The CDR3 runs to 14 residues. CDR1 and CDR2 from the germline V gene are MNHEY and SVGAGI. CDR3 in amino acids: CASQQEGYNNEQFF. CDR3 DNA sequence: TGTGCCAGCCAACAGGAGGGCTACAACAATGAGCAGTTCTTC.

The chain recombines TRBV5-1 with TRBJ2-3, with 9 bases aligning to TRBD2. Germline V gene data show CDR1 as SGHRS and CDR2 as YFSETQ. The ends lost 4 bases at V and 5 bases at J; junction bases unmatched: 11. The CDR3 is 16 amino acids. In DNA form, the CDR3 reads TGCGCCAGCAGCCCCTCTGGCGGGGGGGCTGGAGATACGCAGTATTTT. This translates into CASSPSGGGAGDTQYF.

V gene TRBV30 combines with J gene TRBJ2-5; D unclear. There are 13 residues in the CDR3. With 0 bases removed from V and 3 bases from J, the gap between germline ends came to 8 bases. Per germline, CDR1 GTSNPN and CDR2 SVGIG (reference sequence). The CDR3 DNA is TGTGCCTGGAGTGTATTCCAGAAAGAGACCCAGTACTTC. Translating it yields CAWSVFQKETQYF.

The sample holds a few counts of this clone. This chain joins TRBV30 and TRBJ1-5; 8 nucleotides agree with TRBD1. The germline V gene encodes CDR1 GTSNPN and CDR2 SVGIG (reference sequence). CDR3 length equals 15 residues. V gave up 3 bases and J gave up 4 bases; unmatched junction bases: 8. In DNA form, the CDR3 reads TGTGCCTGGAGCACCGGGACAGGACCAAATCAGCCCCAGCATTTT. Amino acid sequence: CAWSTGTGPNQPQHF.

The J gene is TRBJ1-1, the V gene TRBV30; 8 positions agree with TRBD1. V was pared by 4 bases and J by 4 bases, with 8 bases of the junction left unmatched. The CDR3 spans 14 residues. From germline, CDR1 is GTSNPN and CDR2 SVGIG (reference sequence). CDR3 sequence (DNA): TGTGCCTGGATCTCGGCAGGGGGCTTCACTGAAGCTTTCTTT. Residues: CAWISAGGFTEAFF. Complete variable domain (other parts from reference TRBV30 and TRBJ1-1): SQTIHQWPATLVQPVGSPLSLECTVEGTSNPNLYWYRQAAGRGLQLLFYSVGIGQISSEVPQNLSASRPQDRQFILSSKKLLLSDSGFYLCAWISAGGFTEAFFGQGTRLTVV.

The rearrangement joins TRBV12-3 or TRBV12-4 to TRBJ1-2, with 12 bases aligning to TRBD1. The CDR3 has 13 residues. V was pared by 6 bases and J by 8 bases, with 4 bases of the junction left unmatched. CDR3 amino acids: CASSPGTGGGYTF. The CDR3 DNA follows: TGTGCCAGCAGCCCCGGGACAGGGGGCGGCTACACCTTC.

This chain joins TRBV5-6 and TRBJ2-5; 7 nucleotides agree with TRBD1. J gave up 1 base and V 5 bases, and 8 bases lay outside the gene matches. The CDR3 contains 15 residues. Per germline, CDR1 SGHDT and CDR2 YYEEEE. This CDR3 is CASSRPGTAQETQYF. The CDR3 DNA reads TGTGCCAGCAGTCGACCCGGGACAGCCCAAGAGACCCAGTACTTC.

V is TRBV6-5 and J is TRBJ2-2, with D possibly matching TRBD2 (6 bases). Trimming stripped 8 bases from V and 2 bases from J, with 12 bases between. This CDR3 is built from 14 residues. Germline CDR1 reads MNHEY; CDR2 reads SVGAGI. The CDR3 DNA follows: TGTGCCAGCGGACGGGACTTAAACACCGGGGAGCTGTTTTTT. This encodes CASGRDLNTGELFF.

The V call is TRBV7-2, the J call TRBJ1-5, with TRBD1 as a possible D gene (5 bases). This CDR3 region has 14 residues. Germline V gene lookup returns CDR1 SGHTA and CDR2 FQGNSA. V lost 4 bases and J lost 4, with 11 bases in between. For the CDR3, the DNA is TGTGCCAGCAGCTCCGTGGGGGGTAATCAGCCCCAGCATTTT. This encodes CASSSVGGNQPQHF.

The chain joins TRBV6-5 to TRBJ1-3; TRBD1 aligns across 9 bases. The germline V gene encodes CDR1 MNHEY and CDR2 SVGAGI. The CDR3 covers 15 residues. V dropped 3 bases and J dropped 4; count of bases not matched to a gene: 4. The CDR3 region is CASSYGTGIGNTIYF. DNA for the CDR3: TGTGCCAGCAGTTATGGGACAGGGATCGGAAACACCATATATTTT.